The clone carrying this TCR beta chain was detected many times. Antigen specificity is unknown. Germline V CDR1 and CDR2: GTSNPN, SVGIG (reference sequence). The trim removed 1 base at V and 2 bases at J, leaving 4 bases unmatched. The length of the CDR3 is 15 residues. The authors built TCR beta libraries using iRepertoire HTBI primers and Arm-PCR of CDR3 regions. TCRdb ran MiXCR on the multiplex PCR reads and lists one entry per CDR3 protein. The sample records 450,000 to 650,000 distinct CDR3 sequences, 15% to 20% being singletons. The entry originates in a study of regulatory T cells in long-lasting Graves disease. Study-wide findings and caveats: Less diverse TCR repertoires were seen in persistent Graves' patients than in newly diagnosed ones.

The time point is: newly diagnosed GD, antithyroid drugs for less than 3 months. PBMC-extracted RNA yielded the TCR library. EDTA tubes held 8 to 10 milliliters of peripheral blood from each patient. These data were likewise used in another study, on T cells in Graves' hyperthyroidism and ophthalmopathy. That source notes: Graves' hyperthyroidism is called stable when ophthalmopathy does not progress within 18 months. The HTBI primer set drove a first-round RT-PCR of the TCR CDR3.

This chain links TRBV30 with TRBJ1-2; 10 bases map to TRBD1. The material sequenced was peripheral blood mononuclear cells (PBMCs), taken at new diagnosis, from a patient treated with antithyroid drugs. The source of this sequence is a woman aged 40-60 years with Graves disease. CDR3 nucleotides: TGTGCCTGGAGTGGGGGACAGGGGAGGAACTATGGCTACACCTTC. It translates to CAWSGGQGRNYGYTF.